Below are 2 T cell receptor beta chains sequenced from a single sample in a study of regulatory dendritic cells for organ transplantation (dated by TCRdb to about 2017). The receptor library was made with the immunoSEQ multiplex PCR assay. Imported from immuneACCESS, the table was reduced by TCRdb to in-frame sequences with V and J called. These copies leave out some clones; in studies compared against another copy, an unresolved V gene accounts for under half, and the cause of the remainder is not known. The sample table shows under 40,000 clones, and around nine tenths are seen once. The ten largest clonotypes hold about 0.11% of the sample. Input material: naive CD8+ T cells from blood. This specimen's cell subset or site label, per the study, means: CD45RA+ naive T cells. These receptors all come from a human donor in good health.

The V gene is TRBV27, the J gene TRBJ1-5; D may be TRBD1 (5 bases). Germline CDR1 and CDR2: MNHEY and SMNVEV (reference sequence). Between the trimmed V and J ends, which lost 6 bases and 5 bases, there was a span of 14 bases. This CDR3 spans 14 amino acids. The chain's CDR3 is CASSSGGSYQPQHF. CDR3 nucleotides: TGTGCCAGCAGCTCGGGGGGGTCTTATCAGCCCCAGCATTTT.

The chain is built from TRBV4-3 and TRBJ2-2; D gene ambiguous. Germline V lookup: CDR1 LGHNA, CDR2 YSLEER. The CDR3 has 14 residues. The V end was cut by 0 bases, the J end by 3 bases, with 5 bases between. CDR3 nucleotide sequence: TGCGCCAGCAGCCAAGATTGGGACACCGGGGAGCTGTTTTTT. Protein sequence: CASSQDWDTGELFF.